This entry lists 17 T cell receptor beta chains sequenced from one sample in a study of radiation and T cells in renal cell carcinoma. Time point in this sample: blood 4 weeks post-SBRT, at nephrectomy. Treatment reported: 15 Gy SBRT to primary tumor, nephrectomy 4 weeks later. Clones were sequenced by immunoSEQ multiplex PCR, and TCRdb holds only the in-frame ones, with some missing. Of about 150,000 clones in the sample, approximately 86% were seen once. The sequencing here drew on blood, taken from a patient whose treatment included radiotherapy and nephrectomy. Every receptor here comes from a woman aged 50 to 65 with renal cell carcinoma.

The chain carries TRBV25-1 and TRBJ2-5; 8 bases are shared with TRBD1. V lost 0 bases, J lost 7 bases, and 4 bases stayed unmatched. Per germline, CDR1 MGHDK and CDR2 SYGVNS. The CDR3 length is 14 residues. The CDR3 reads CASSEYRGQGTQYF. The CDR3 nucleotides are TGTGCCAGCAGTGAATACAGGGGGCAGGGGACCCAGTACTTC.

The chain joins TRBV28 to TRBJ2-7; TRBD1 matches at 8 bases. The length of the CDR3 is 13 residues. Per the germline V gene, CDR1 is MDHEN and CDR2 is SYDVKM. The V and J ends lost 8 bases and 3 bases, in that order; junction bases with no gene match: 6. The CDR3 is CASYNRGVYEQYF. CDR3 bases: TGTGCCAGCTACAACAGGGGGGTCTACGAGCAGTACTTC.

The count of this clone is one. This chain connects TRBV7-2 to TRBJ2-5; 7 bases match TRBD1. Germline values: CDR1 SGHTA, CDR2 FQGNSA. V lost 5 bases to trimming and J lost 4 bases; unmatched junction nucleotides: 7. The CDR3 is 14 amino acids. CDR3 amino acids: CASSMTGSRETQYF. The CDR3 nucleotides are TGTGCCAGCAGCATGACAGGGTCTCGAGAGACCCAGTACTTC.

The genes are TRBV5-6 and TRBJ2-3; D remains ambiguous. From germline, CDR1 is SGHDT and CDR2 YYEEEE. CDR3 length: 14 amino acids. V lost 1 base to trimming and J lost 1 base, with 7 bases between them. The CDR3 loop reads CASSLPGRTDTQYF. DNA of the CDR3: TGTGCCAGCAGCTTGCCGGGTCGCACAGATACGCAGTATTTT.

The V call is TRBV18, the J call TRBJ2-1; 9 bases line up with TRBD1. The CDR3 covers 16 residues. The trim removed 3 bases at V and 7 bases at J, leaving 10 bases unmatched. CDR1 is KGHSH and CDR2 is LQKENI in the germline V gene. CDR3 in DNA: TGTGCCAGCTCACCCAACACCGGGACAGGGATAAATGAGCAGTTCTTC. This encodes CASSPNTGTGINEQFF.

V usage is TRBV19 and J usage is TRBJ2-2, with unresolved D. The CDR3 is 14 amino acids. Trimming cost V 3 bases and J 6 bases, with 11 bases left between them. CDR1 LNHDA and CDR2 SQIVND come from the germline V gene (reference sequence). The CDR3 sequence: CASSIGLLAGELFF. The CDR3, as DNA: TGTGCCAGTAGTATCGGGCTATTGGCCGGGGAGCTGTTTTTT.

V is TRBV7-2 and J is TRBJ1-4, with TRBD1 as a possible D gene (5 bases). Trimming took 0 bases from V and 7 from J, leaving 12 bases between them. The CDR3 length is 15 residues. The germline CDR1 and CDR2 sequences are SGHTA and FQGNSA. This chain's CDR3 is CASSLARGTGEKLFF. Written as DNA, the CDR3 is TGTGCCAGCAGCTTAGCGCGCGGGACGGGTGAAAAACTGTTTTTT.

The CDR3 reads CASSGVRLGAYSPNEKLFF. The CDR3 DNA reads TGTGCCAGCAGCGGAGTGCGGTTGGGGGCGTACAGCCCTAATGAAAAACTGTTTTTT. V and J are TRBV5-6 and TRBJ1-4; perhaps TRBD1 as D (6 bases). Germline CDR1 SGHDT, CDR2 YYEEEE. Trimming pared 4 bases from V and 3 bases from J, leaving 25 bases between. The CDR3 totals 19 residues.

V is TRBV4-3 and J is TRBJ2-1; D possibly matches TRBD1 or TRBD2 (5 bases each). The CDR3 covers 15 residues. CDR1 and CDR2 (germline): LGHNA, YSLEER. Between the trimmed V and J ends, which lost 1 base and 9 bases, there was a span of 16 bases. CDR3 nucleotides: TGCGCCAGCAGCCAAGGGGGGTCCTCAGGCGGTGAGCAGTTCTTC. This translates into CASSQGGSSGGEQFF.

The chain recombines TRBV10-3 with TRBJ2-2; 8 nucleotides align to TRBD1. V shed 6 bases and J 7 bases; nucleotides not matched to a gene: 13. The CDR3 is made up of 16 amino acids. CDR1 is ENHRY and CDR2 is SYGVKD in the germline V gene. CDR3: CAIRRPGTGSDGELFF. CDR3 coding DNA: TGTGCCATCAGACGACCCGGGACAGGCTCCGACGGGGAGCTGTTTTTT.

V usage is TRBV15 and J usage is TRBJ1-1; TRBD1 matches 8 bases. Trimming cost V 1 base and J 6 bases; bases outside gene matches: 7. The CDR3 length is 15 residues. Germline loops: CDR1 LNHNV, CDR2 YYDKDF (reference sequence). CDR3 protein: CATSRAITGGAEAFF. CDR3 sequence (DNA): TGTGCCACCAGCAGAGCGATCACAGGGGGGGCTGAAGCTTTCTTT. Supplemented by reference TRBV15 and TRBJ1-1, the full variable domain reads DAMVIQNPRYQVTQFGKPVTLSCSQTLNHNVMYWYQQKSSQAPKLLFHYYDKDFNNEADTPDNFQSRRPNTSFCFLDIRSPGLGDTAMYLCATSRAITGGAEAFFGQGTRLTVV.

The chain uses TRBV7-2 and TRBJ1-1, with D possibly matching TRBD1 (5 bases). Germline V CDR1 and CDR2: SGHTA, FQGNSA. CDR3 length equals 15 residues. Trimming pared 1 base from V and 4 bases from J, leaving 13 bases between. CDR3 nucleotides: TGTGCCAGCAGCTTAGTTCAGACCCAGGGCACTGAAGCTTTCTTT. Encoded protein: CASSLVQTQGTEAFF.

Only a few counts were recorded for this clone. The CDR3 here is CASSLLVNTEAFF. CDR3 DNA: TGTGCCAGCAGCTTGCTAGTGAACACTGAAGCTTTCTTT. This chain connects TRBV7-7 to TRBJ1-1; D is ambiguous. The CDR3 has 13 amino acids. Trimming shortened V by 3 bases and J by 0 bases, and 5 bases separated the two germline ends. The germline gives CDR1 SSHAT, CDR2 FNYEAQ (reference sequence).

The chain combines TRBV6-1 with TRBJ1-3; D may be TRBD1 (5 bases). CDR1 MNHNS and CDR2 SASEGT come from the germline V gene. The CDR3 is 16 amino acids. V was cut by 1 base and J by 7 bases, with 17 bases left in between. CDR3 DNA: TGTGCCAGCAGTGAAGAGGGGTCGAGCTCGTTCAACACCATATATTTT. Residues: CASSEEGSSSFNTIYF.

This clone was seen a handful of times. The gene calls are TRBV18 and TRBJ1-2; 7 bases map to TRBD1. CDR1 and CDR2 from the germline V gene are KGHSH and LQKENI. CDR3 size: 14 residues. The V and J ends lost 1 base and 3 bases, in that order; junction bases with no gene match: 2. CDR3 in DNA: TGTGCCAGCTCACCACGTCAGGGGGACTATGGCTACACCTTC. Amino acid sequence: CASSPRQGDYGYTF.

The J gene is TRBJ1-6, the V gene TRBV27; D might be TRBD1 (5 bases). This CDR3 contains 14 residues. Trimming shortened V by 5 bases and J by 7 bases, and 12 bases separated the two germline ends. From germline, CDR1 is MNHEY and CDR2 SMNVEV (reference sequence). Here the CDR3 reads CASSVGTENSPLHF. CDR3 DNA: TGTGCCAGCAGTGTCGGGACTGAAAATTCACCCCTCCACTTT.

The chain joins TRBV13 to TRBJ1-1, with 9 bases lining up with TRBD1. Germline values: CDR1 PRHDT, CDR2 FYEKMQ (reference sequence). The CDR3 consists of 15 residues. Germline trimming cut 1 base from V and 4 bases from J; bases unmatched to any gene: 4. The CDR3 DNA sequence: TGTGCCAGCAGCTTAGAAAACAGGGGGCGCACTGAAGCTTTCTTT. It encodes CASSLENRGRTEAFF.